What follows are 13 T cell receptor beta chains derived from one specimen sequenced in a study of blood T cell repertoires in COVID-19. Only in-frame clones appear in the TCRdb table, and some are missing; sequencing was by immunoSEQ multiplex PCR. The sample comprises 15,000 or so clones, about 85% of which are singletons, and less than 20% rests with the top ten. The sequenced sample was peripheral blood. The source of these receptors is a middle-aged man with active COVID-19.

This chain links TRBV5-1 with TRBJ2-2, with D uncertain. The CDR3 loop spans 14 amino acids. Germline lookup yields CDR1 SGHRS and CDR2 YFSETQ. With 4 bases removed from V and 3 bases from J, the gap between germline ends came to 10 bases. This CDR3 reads CASSRSQDTGELFF. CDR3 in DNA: TGCGCCAGCAGCCGTTCTCAGGACACCGGGGAGCTGTTTTTT.

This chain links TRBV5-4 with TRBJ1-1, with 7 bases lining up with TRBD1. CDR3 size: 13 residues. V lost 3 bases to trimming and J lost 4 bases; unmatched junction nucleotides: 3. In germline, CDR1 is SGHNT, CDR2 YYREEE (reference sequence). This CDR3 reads CASSSTGITEAFF. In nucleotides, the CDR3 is TGTGCCAGCAGCTCGACAGGGATCACTGAAGCTTTCTTT.

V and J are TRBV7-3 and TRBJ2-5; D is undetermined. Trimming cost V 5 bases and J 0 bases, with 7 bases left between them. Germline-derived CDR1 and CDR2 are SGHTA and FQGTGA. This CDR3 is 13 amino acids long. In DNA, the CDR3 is TGTGCCAGCAGCACAACGTACCAAGAGACCCAGTACTTC. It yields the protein CASSTTYQETQYF.

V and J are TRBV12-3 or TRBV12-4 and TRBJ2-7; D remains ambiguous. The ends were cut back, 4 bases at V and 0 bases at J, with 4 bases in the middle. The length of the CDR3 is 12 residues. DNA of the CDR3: TGTGCCAGCAGTTCTAACTCCTACGAGCAGTACTTC. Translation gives CASSSNSYEQYF.

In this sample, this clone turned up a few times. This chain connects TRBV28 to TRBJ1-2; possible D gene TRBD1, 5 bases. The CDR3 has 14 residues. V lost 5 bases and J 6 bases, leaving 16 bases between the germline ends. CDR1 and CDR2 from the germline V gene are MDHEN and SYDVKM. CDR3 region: CASSRQQLGDGYTF. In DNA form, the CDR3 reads TGTGCCAGCAGTAGACAGCAACTCGGTGATGGCTACACCTTC.

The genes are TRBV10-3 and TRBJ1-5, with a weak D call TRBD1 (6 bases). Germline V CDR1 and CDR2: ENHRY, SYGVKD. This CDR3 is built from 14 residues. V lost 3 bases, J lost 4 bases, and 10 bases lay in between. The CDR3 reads CAISDTDRNQPQHF. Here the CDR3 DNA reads TGTGCCATCAGTGACACCGACAGGAATCAGCCCCAGCATTTT.

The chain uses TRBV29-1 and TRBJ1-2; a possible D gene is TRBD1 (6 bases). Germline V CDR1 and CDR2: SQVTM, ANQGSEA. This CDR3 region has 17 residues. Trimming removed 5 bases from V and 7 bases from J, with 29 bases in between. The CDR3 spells CSVPMGAFLGGVSGYTF. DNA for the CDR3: TGCAGCGTTCCGATGGGGGCCTTCCTGGGTGGTGTTAGTGGCTACACCTTC.

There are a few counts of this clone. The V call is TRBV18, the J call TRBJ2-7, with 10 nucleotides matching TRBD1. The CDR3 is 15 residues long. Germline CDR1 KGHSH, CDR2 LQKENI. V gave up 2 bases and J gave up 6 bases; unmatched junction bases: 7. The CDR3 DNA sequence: TGTGCCAGCTCACCAGAGATGGGACAGGGGAGCGAGCAGTACTTC. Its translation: CASSPEMGQGSEQYF.

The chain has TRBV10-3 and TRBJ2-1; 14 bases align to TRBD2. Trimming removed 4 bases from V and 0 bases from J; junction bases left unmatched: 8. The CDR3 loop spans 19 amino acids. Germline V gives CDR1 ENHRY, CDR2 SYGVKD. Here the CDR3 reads CAISVGLAGGPSSYNEQFF. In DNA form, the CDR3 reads TGTGCCATCAGTGTTGGACTAGCGGGAGGCCCGAGCTCCTACAATGAGCAGTTCTTC.

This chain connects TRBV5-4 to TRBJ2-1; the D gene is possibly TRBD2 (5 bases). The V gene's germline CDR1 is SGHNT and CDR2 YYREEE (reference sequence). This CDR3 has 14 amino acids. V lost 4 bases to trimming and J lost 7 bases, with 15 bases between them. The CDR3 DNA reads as TGTGCCAGCAGCCCGGACTCAATTAGAAATGAGCAGTTCTTC. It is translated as CASSPDSIRNEQFF.

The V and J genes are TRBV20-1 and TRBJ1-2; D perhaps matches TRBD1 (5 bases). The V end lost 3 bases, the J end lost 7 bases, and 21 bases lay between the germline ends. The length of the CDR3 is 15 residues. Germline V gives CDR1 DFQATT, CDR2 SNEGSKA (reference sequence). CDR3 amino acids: CSASWGEGLLGGYTF. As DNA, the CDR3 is TGCAGTGCTAGTTGGGGGGAGGGGTTGTTGGGTGGCTACACCTTC.

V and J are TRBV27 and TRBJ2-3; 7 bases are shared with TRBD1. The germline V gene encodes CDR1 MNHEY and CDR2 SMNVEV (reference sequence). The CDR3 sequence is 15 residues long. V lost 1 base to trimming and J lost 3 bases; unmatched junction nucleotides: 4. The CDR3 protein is CASSLWPGGTDTQYF. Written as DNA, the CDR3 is TGTGCCAGCAGTTTATGGCCAGGGGGTACAGATACGCAGTATTTT.

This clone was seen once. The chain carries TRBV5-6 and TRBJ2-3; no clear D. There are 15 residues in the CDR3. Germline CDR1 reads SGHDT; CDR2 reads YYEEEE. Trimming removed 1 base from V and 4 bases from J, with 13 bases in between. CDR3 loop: CASSLSPSRADTQYF. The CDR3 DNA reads TGTGCCAGCAGCTTGAGTCCGAGCCGCGCAGATACGCAGTATTTT.